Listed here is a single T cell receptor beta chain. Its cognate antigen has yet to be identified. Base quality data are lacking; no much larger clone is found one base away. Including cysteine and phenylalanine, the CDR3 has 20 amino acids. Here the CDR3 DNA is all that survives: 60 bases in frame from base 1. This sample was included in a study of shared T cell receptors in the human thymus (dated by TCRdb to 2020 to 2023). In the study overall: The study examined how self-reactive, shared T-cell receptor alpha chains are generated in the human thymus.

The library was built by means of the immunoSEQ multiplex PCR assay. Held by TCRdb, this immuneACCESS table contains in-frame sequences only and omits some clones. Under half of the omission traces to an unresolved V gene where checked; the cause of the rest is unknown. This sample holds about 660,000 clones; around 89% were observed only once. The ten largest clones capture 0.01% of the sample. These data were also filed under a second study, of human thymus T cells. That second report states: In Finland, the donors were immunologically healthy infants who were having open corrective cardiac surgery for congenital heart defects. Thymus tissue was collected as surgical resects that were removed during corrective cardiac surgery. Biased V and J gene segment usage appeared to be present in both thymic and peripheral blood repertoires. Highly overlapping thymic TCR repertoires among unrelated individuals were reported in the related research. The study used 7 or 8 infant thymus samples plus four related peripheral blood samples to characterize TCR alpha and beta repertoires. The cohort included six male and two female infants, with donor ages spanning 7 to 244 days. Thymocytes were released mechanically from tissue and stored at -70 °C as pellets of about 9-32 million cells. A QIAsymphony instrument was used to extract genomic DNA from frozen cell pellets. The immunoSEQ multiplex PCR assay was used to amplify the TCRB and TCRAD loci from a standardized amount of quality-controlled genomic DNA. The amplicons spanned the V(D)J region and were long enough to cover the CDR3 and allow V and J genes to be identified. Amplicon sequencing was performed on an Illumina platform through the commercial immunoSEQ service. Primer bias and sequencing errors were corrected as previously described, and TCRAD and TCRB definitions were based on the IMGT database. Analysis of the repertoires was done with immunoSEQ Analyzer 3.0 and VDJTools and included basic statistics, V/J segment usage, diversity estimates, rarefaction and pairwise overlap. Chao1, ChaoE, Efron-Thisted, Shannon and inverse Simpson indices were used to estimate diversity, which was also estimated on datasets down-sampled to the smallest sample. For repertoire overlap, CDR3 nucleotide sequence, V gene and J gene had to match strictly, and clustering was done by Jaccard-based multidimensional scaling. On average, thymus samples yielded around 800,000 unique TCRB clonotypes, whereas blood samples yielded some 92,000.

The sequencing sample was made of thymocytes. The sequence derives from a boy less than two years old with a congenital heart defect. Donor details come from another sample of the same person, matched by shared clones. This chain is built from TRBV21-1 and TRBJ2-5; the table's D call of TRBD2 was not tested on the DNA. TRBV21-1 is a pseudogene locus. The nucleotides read TGTGCCAGCAGCAAAGACGGAGACTCAGGTCCCGAGGGTTGCCAAGAGACCCAGTACTTC. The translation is CASSKDGDSGPEGCQETQYF.